This T cell receptor beta chain stems from a study of OX40 agonist ivuxolimab in advanced cancers. Turning to the study itself: Age averaged around 60 years (range roughly 20 to 90), and more than 80% were male.

Study observations and caveats: The investigators did not determine what antigen specificity the expanded peripheral T cells had.

Trimming took 5 bases from V and 7 from J; bases not matched to a gene: 11. Germline lookup yields CDR1 SEHNR and CDR2 FQNEAQ (reference sequence). The CDR3 spans 15 residues. Profiled with immunoSEQ multiplex PCR; TCRdb holds only in-frame clones, not every one. The data contain 60,000 to 75,000 clones, more than 70% of them singletons. For this clone: Its antigen is as yet unknown.

Systemic immunosuppression or a history of autoimmune disease excluded patients. Blood sampling was done at baseline, cycle 4 day 1, and cycle 7 day 1. This rearrangement joins TRBV7-9 to TRBJ2-7; 10 bases fit TRBD1. The input for sequencing was CD4+ or CD8+ T cells sorted from blood, taken in a trial of the OX40 agonist ivuxolimab. This clonotype was obtained from an adult with an advanced solid tumor such as melanoma, head and neck, liver or kidney cancer. The CDR3 coding sequence is TGTGCCAGCAGCAAATCTGGGACAGGGGTACAGGAGCAGTACTTC. It yields the protein CASSKSGTGVQEQYF.